The 7 T cell receptor beta chains reported below all come from one sample, sequenced in a study of blood T cell repertoires in COVID-19. Using immunoSEQ multiplex PCR, the repertoire was profiled, and TCRdb retains in-frame clones only, with some absent. The repertoire has roughly 260,000 clones, roughly nine tenths of them found once; the top ten carry approximately 3.7%. The sample was peripheral blood. The origin of the receptors is a man aged 55 to 70 who had recovered from COVID-19.

V usage is TRBV6-5 and J usage is TRBJ2-7, with 7 bases aligning to TRBD2. Per the germline V gene, CDR1 is MNHEY and CDR2 is SVGAGI. V gave up 3 bases and J gave up 4 bases; unmatched junction bases: 9. The CDR3 contains 15 residues. CDR3 DNA: TGTGCCAGCAGTTATGTTAAACCGGGAGGTTACGAGCAGTACTTC. Encoded protein: CASSYVKPGGYEQYF.

The J gene is TRBJ2-7, the V gene TRBV11-2, with 9 bases lining up with TRBD1. The CDR3 consists of 15 residues. The germline gives CDR1 SGHAT, CDR2 FQNNGV. J gave up 2 bases and V 5 bases, and 7 bases lay outside the gene matches. CDR3 sequence: CASSPGQGVPYEQYF. CDR3 in DNA: TGTGCCAGCAGCCCGGGACAGGGTGTACCCTACGAGCAGTACTTC. Full variable domain (rest looked up from reference TRBV11-2 and TRBJ2-7): EAGVAQSPRYKIIEKRQSVAFWCNPISGHATLYWYQQILGQGPKLLIQFQNNGVVDDSQLPKDRFSAERLKGVDSTLKIQPAKLEDSAVYLCASSPGQGVPYEQYFGPGTRLTVT.

J is TRBJ2-3 and V is TRBV3-1 (or the pseudogene TRBV3-2), with a possible D match to TRBD2 (5 bases). The length of the CDR3 is 13 residues. Germline lookup yields CDR1 LGHDT and CDR2 YNNKEL (reference sequence). Trimming pared 4 bases from V and 0 bases from J, leaving 5 bases between. The CDR3 sequence: CASSRTSTDTQYF. In DNA, the CDR3 is TGTGCCAGCAGCCGGACTAGCACAGATACGCAGTATTTT.

The chain combines TRBV19 with TRBJ2-2; D gene ambiguous. Germline CDR1 and CDR2: LNHDA and SQIVND (reference sequence). V was shortened by 7 bases and J by 4 bases, with 10 bases between the two germline ends. The CDR3 is 13 residues long. CDR3 amino acids: CASNWRSTGELFF. The CDR3 DNA reads TGTGCCAGTAACTGGCGGAGCACCGGGGAGCTGTTTTTT.

J is TRBJ2-2 and V is TRBV7-7; D possibly corresponds to TRBD2 (7 bases). The germline V gene encodes CDR1 SSHAT and CDR2 FNYEAQ (reference sequence). The CDR3 runs to 16 residues. V lost 5 bases to trimming and J lost 6 bases, with 19 bases between them. Here the CDR3 DNA reads TGTGCCAGCAGCCAATTCGTAACGGGGGGCGCCGGGGAGCTGTTTTTT. This codes for CASSQFVTGGAGELFF.

The chain has TRBV10-3 and TRBJ1-1; possible D gene TRBD1, 6 bases. Germline V lookup: CDR1 ENHRY, CDR2 SYGVKD. This CDR3 is built from 12 residues. The V gene lost 8 bases and the J gene lost 2 bases, with 9 bases spanning the gap. CDR3 loop: CAIGQLNTEAFF. The CDR3 nucleotides are TGTGCCATCGGACAGTTAAACACTGAAGCTTTCTTT.

V usage is TRBV7-8 and J usage is TRBJ1-2; 8 nucleotides agree with TRBD1. Trimming at V came to 2 bases and at J to 5 bases, leaving 7 bases not matched to a gene. Germline V gives CDR1 SGHVS, CDR2 FQNEAQ. This CDR3 has 15 amino acids. The CDR3: CASSLQQGAGYGYTF. CDR3 nucleotide sequence: TGTGCCAGCAGCTTACAGCAGGGGGCCGGGTATGGCTACACCTTC. Full variable domain (rest looked up from reference TRBV7-8 and TRBJ1-2): GAGVSQSPRYKVAKRGQDVALRCDPISGHVSLFWYQQALGQGPEFLTYFQNEAQLDKSGLPSDRFFAERPEGSVSTLKIQRTQQEDSAVYLCASSLQQGAGYGYTFGSGTRLTVV.